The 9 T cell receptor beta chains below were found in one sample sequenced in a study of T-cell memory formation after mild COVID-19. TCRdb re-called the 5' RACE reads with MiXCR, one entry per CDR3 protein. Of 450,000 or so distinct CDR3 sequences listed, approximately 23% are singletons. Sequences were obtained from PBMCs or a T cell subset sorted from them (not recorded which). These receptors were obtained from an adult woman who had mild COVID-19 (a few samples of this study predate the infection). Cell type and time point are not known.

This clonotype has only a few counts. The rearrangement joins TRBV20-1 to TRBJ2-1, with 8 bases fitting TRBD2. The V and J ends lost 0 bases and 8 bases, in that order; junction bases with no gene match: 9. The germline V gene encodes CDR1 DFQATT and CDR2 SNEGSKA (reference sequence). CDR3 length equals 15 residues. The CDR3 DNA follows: TGCAGTGCTAGAGATCTCGGCGGGAGGCTCTATGAGCAGTTCTTC. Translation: CSARDLGGRLYEQFF.

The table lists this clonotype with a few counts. CDR3: CASRAIPGTVSYEQYF. CDR3 DNA: TGTGCCAGCAGAGCAATCCCCGGGACAGTTAGCTACGAGCAGTACTTC. The chain carries TRBV6-2 or TRBV6-3 and TRBJ2-7; 7 bases are a match to TRBD1. The V gene's germline CDR1 is MNHEY and CDR2 SVGEGT. This CDR3 has 16 amino acids. V shed 6 bases, J shed 3 bases, and the junction held 14 bases outside the gene matches.

The CDR3 DNA follows: TGTGCCAGCAGTGATGACAGCCAGCGATCCTACGAGCAGTACTTC. This translates into CASSDDSQRSYEQYF. This rearrangement joins TRBV6-5 to TRBJ2-7, with D tentatively TRBD1 (5 bases). The V gene's germline CDR1 is MNHEY and CDR2 SVGAGI. V was clipped by 5 bases and J by 1 base, with 15 bases between them. The CDR3 runs to 15 residues.

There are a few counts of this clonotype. CDR3: CASSPHGGGTNNEQFF. CDR3 nucleotides: TGTGCCAGCAGTCCACATGGTGGGGGGACTAACAATGAGCAGTTCTTC. The chain employs TRBV12-3 or TRBV12-4 and TRBJ2-1; TRBD2 agrees at 7 bases. The CDR3 sequence is 16 residues long. The V and J ends lost 5 bases and 5 bases, in that order; junction bases with no gene match: 12.

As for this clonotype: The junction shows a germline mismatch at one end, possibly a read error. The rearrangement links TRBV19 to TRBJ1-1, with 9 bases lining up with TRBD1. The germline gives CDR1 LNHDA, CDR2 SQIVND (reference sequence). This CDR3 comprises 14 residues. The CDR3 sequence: CASTNMPGQGRAFF. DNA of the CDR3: TGTGCCAGTACTAACATGCCGGGACAGGGTAGGGCTTTTTTT.

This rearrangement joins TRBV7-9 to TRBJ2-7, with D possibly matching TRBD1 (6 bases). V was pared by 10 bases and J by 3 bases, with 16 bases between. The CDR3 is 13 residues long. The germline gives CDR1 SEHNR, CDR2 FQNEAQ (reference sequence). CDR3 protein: CATEQGPLYEQYF. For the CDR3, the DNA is TGTGCCACTGAACAGGGTCCCCTCTACGAGCAGTACTTC. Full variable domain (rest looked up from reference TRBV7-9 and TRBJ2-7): DTGVSQNPRHKITKRGQNVTFRCDPISEHNRLYWYRQTLGQGPEFLTYFQNEAQLEKSRLLSDRFSAERPKGSFSTLEIQRTEQGDSAMYLCATEQGPLYEQYFGPGTRLTVT.

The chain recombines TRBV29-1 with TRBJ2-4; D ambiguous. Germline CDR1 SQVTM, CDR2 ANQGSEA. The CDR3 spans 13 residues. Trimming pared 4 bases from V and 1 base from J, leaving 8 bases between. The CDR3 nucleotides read TGCAGCGTTGTCGACGGGGCCAAAAACATTCAGTACTTC. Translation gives CSVVDGAKNIQYF.

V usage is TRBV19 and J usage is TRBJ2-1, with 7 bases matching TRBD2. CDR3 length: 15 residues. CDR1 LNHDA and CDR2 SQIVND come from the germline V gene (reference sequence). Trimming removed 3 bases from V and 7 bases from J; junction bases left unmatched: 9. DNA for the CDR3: TGTGCCAGTAGTATTACTAGCGTTGTGGGTAATGAGCAGTTCTTC. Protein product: CASSITSVVGNEQFF. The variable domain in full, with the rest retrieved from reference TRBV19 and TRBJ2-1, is DGGITQSPKYLFRKEGQNVTLSCEQNLNHDAMYWYRQDPGQGLRLIYYSQIVNDFQKGDIAEGYSVSREKKESFPLTVTSAQKNPTAFYLCASSITSVVGNEQFFGPGTRLTVL.

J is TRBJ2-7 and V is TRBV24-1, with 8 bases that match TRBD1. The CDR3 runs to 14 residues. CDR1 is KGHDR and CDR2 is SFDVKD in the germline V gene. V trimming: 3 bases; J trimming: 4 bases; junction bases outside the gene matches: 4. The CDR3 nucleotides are TGTGCCACCAGTGATGGGACAGGCCCTTACGAGCAGTACTTC. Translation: CATSDGTGPYEQYF.